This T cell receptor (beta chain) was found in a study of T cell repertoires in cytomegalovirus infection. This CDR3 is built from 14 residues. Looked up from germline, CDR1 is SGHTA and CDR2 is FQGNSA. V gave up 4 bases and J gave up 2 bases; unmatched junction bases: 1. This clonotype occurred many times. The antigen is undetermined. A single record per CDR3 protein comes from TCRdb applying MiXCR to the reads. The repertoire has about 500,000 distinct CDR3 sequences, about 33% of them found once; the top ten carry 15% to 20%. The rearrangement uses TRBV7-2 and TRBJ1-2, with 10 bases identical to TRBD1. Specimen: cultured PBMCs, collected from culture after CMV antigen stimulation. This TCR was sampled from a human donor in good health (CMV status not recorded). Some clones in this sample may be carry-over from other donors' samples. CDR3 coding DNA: TGTGCCAGCAGCTCGGACAGGGGGAACTATGGCTACACCTTC. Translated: CASSSDRGNYGYTF.